This T cell receptor beta chain was documented in a study of response to subunit inactivated influenza vaccine. Study-level findings and limits: Authors suggested each seasonal influenza vaccination recruits few new T cells.

There are 15 residues in the CDR3. V trimming: 3 bases; J trimming: 7 bases; junction bases outside the gene matches: 12. Germline loops: CDR1 SGHRS, CDR2 YFSETQ. Remarks on this clonotype: What it binds is unknown.

TCRdb redid the calling of the RT-PCR reads with MiXCR, one entry per CDR3 protein. Of hundreds of thousands of distinct CDR3 sequences in the sample, approximately 15% were seen once. The origin of this receptor is a man between 50 and 59 years old who received an inactivated influenza vaccine. The chain joins TRBV5-1 to TRBJ2-7; TRBD1 aligns across 8 bases. The input for sequencing was PBMCs from blood, taken approximately 13 days after vaccination. This CDR3 is CASSSTTGVPWEQYF. CDR3 bases: TGCGCCAGCAGCTCAACGACAGGGGTTCCCTGGGAGCAGTACTTC.